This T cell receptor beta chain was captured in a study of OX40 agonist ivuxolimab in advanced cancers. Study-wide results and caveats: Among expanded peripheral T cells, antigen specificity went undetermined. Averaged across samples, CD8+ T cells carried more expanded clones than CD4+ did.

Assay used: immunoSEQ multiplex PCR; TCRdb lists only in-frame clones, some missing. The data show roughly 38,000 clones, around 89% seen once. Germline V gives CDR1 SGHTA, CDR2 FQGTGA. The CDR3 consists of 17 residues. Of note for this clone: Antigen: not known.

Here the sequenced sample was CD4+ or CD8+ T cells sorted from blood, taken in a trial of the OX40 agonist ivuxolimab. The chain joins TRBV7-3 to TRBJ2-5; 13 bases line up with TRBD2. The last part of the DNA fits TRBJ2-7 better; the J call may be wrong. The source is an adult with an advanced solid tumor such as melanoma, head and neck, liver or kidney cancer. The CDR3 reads CASSQGTSGDGSYEQYF. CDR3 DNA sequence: TGTGCCAGCAGCCAGGGGACTAGCGGGGATGGCTCCTACGAGCAGTACTTC.